This T cell receptor beta chain appears in the sequencing data of a study of blood T cell repertoires in COVID-19. The CDR3 runs to 13 residues. The V end lost 3 bases, the J end lost 2 bases, and 7 bases lay between the germline ends. Germline V gene sequence: CDR1 SGHRS, CDR2 YFSETQ. Assay used: immunoSEQ multiplex PCR; TCRdb lists only in-frame clones, some missing. Here the sample spans about 49,000 clones, roughly four fifths being singletons. V usage is TRBV5-1 and J usage is TRBJ2-3; D is unresolved. This TCR derives from a woman aged 60 to 75 with acute or convalescent COVID-19. The sequenced material came from peripheral blood. CDR3 bases: TGCGCCAGCAGCTCCCTAGACACAGATACGCAGTATTTT. Encoded protein: CASSSLDTDTQYF.